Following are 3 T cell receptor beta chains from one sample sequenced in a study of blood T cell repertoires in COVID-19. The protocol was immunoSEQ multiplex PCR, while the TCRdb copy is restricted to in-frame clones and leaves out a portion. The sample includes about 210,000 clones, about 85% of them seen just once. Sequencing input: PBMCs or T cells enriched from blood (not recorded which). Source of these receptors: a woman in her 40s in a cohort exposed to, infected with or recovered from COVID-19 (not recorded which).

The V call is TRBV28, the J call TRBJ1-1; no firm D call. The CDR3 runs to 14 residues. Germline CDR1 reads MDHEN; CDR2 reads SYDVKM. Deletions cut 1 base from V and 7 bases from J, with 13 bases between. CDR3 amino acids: CASSLFGVRHEAFF. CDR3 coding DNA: TGTGCCAGCAGTTTATTCGGGGTTAGACATGAAGCTTTCTTT.

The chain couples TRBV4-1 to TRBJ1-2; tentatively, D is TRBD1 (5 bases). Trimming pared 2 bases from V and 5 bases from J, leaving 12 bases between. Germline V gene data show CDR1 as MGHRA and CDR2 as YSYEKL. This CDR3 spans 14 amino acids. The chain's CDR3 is CASSQIPNRYGYTF. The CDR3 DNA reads TGCGCCAGCAGCCAAATCCCTAACAGGTATGGCTACACCTTC.

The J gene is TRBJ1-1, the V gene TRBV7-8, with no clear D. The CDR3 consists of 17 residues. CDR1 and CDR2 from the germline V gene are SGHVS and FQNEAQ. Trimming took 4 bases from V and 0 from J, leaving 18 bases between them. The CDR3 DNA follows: TGTGCCAGCAGCTGGGCGGGCCAAGAGGGAATGAACACTGAAGCTTTCTTT. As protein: CASSWAGQEGMNTEAFF.